The 8 T cell receptor beta chains in this list originate from one sample, sequenced in a study of T cells expressing NK-cell markers. TCRdb reprocessed the 5' RACE reads and reports one entry per CDR3 protein, with no DNA. The sample has 450,000 to 600,000 distinct CDR3 sequences. The sample was blood T cells: a sorted CD56 or NKG2C T cell subset, CD4+ or CD8+ T cells, or bulk PBMC T cells (not recorded which). All receptors derive from a man aged 18 to 29 in good health.

This CDR3 is CSVEGDRAYNEQFF. The chain employs TRBV29-1 and TRBJ2-1; TCRdb reports TRBD1, a call that lacks DNA to check it against. Germline lookup yields CDR1 SQVTM and CDR2 ANQGSEA. The CDR3 has 14 residues.

This chain connects TRBV5-6 to TRBJ1-1; checking the TCRdb D call of TRBD1 is not possible without DNA. There are 17 residues in the CDR3. Germline CDR1 is SGHDT and CDR2 is YYEEEE. CDR3 protein: CASSLALPTGGRTEAFF. Complete variable domain (other parts from reference TRBV5-6 and TRBJ1-1): DAGVTQSPTHLIKTRGQQVTLRCSPKSGHDTVSWYQQALGQGPQFIFQYYEEEERQRGNFPDRFSGHQFPNYSSELNVNALLLGDSALYLCASSLALPTGGRTEAFFGQGTRLTVV.

The rearrangement links TRBV30 to TRBJ1-4; the TCRdb D gene call, TRBD1, has no DNA to confirm it. Germline V gives CDR1 GTSNPN, CDR2 SVGIG (reference sequence). The CDR3 spans 15 residues. CDR3 residues: CAWSPTGTVNEKLFF. The variable domain in full, with the rest retrieved from reference TRBV30 and TRBJ1-4, is SQTIHQWPATLVQPVGSPLSLECTVEGTSNPNLYWYRQAAGRGLQLLFYSVGIGQISSEVPQNLSASRPQDRQFILSSKKLLLSDSGFYLCAWSPTGTVNEKLFFGSGTQLSVL.

The chain joins TRBV6-1 to TRBJ2-5. Per germline, CDR1 MNHNS and CDR2 SASEGT. CDR3 length: 13 residues. The CDR3 is CASSMTYQETQYF.

The chain links TRBV11-2 to TRBJ1-6. The germline CDR1 and CDR2 sequences are SGHAT and FQNNGV. The CDR3 is 16 amino acids. CDR3: CASSLEGRTVNSPLHF.

The chain has TRBV9 and TRBJ1-6; TCRdb selects TRBD1, and the lack of DNA leaves this call unchecked. Per the germline V gene, CDR1 is SGDLS and CDR2 is YYNGEE. The CDR3 sequence is 15 residues long. This CDR3 reads CASSAWTGMGSPLHF.

J is TRBJ2-1 and V is TRBV3-1; TCRdb proposes TRBD2, but this gene call is untestable without DNA. Germline-derived CDR1 and CDR2 are LGHDT and YNNKEL (reference sequence). The CDR3 runs to 16 residues. CDR3 in amino acids: CASSQVARPSYNEQFF.

The chain carries TRBV12-3 or TRBV12-4 and TRBJ2-3; TCRdb selects TRBD2, and the lack of DNA leaves this call unchecked. The length of the CDR3 is 16 residues. The CDR3 sequence is CASSSVAGYSTDTQYF.